The clone carrying this T cell receptor beta chain was observed at least ten times. Each CDR3 protein gets one entry after TCRdb re-called the 5' RACE reads with MiXCR. Of more than 300,000 distinct CDR3 sequences in the sample, approximately 22% were seen once. These data come from a study of T-cell memory formation after mild COVID-19. The wider study: Largely donor-specific TCR clusters were found.

V was clipped by 5 bases and J by 0 bases, with 9 bases between them. This CDR3 contains 14 residues. CDR1 and CDR2 from the germline V gene are SGHTA and FQGNSA. The rearrangement joins TRBV7-2 to TRBJ2-3, with a weak D call TRBD1 (6 bases). Sequenced sample: PBMCs or a T cell subset sorted from them (not recorded which). The TCR comes from a man between 18 and 35 years old who had mild COVID-19 (a few samples of this study predate the infection). Cell type and time point are not known. The CDR3 reads CASSVGQSTDTQYF. In nucleotides, the CDR3 is TGTGCCAGCAGCGTCGGACAGAGCACAGATACGCAGTATTTT.